These T cell receptor beta chains were read from a single sample in a study of response to subunit inactivated influenza vaccine. MiXCR, run by TCRdb on the RT-PCR reads, gives a single entry per CDR3 protein. The sample includes 450,000 to 700,000 distinct CDR3 sequences, around 15% of them seen just once. Specimen: PBMCs from blood, collected 11 to 12 days after vaccination. Receptors were obtained from a man aged 50 to 59 who received an inactivated influenza vaccine. Both conserved end residues are part of each CDR3. Each record gives: D gene, V gene, clone size, J gene, CDR3 protein, CDR3 DNA. A D gene is named only where the DNA matches it firmly. Clone size appears in some rows only: once, few, many, or a class for an expanded clone.

D: .
V: TRBV15
size: .
J: TRBJ2-7
CDR3: CATSRDQGGHEQYF
DNA: TGTGCCACCAGCAGAGATCAGGGGGGGCACGAGCAGTACTTC

D: .
V: TRBV29-1
size: few
J: TRBJ2-3
CDR3: CSVAGVLTDTQYF
DNA: TGCAGCGTTGCAGGGGTTTTGACAGATACGCAGTATTTT

D: .
V: TRBV3-1
size: few
J: TRBJ2-1
CDR3: CASRSVGTEGNEQFF
DNA: TGTGCCAGCAGATCAGTCGGGACGGAGGGGAATGAGCAGTTCTTC

D: .
V: TRBV6-1
size: .
J: TRBJ2-3
CDR3: CASSVRRQTISTDTQYF
DNA: TGTGCCAGCAGCGTACGCAGACAGACTATTAGCACAGATACGCAGTATTTT

D: TRBD2
V: TRBV5-1
size: few
J: TRBJ2-1
CDR3: CASRPTSGSPNEQFF
DNA: TGCGCCAGCAGGCCCACTAGCGGGAGTCCCAATGAGCAGTTCTTC

D: .
V: TRBV6-2/TRBV6-3
size: .
J: TRBJ2-7
CDR3: CASSTNEGYEQYF
DNA: TGTGCCAGCAGCACGAACGAGGGCTACGAGCAGTACTTC

D: TRBD1
V: TRBV6-5
size: .
J: TRBJ2-7
CDR3: CASSYSDRGGYEQYF
DNA: TGTGCCAGCAGTTACTCTGACAGGGGAGGCTACGAGCAGTACTTC

D: TRBD1
V: TRBV15
size: few
J: TRBJ1-6
CDR3: CATGDRAGSPLHF
DNA: TGTGCCACCGGGGACAGGGCGGGTTCACCCCTCCACTTT

D: .
V: TRBV3-1
size: .
J: TRBJ1-4
CDR3: CASSPTGLINEKLFF
DNA: TGTGCCAGCAGCCCGACGGGACTGATTAATGAAAAACTGTTTTTT

D: .
V: TRBV5-1
size: few
J: TRBJ1-3
CDR3: CASSLGGQSGNTIYF
DNA: TGCGCCAGCAGCTTGGGAGGACAGTCTGGAAACACCATATATTTT

D: .
V: TRBV11-2
size: .
J: TRBJ1-4
CDR3: CASSFPGEGWKEKLFF
DNA: TGTGCCAGCAGCTTCCCGGGGGAGGGGTGGAAGGAAAAACTGTTTTTT

D: .
V: TRBV7-2
size: .
J: TRBJ2-1
CDR3: CASSAGGRTYNEQFF
DNA: TGTGCCAGCAGCGCCGGAGGCAGAACCTACAATGAGCAGTTCTTC

D: .
V: TRBV5-1
size: .
J: TRBJ2-3
CDR3: CASRRGTDTDTQYF
DNA: TGCGCCAGCAGACGCGGGACAGACACAGATACGCAGTATTTT

D: .
V: TRBV25-1
size: few
J: TRBJ2-7
CDR3: CASTSYYEQYF
DNA: TGTGCCAGCACCTCGTACTACGAGCAGTACTTC

D: TRBD2
V: TRBV6-1
size: .
J: TRBJ2-7
CDR3: CASSGTSGASYEQYF
DNA: TGTGCCAGCAGTGGGACTAGCGGGGCCTCCTACGAGCAGTACTTC

D: TRBD1
V: TRBV12-3/TRBV12-4
size: few
J: TRBJ2-6
CDR3: CASSSDRTSGANVLTF
DNA: TGTGCCAGCAGTTCGGACAGGACCTCTGGGGCCAACGTCCTGACTTTC

D: .
V: TRBV4-3
size: .
J: TRBJ2-2
CDR3: CASSQDWARGRAAGELFF
DNA: TGCGCCAGCAGCCAAGATTGGGCCAGGGGGAGGGCCGCCGGGGAGCTGTTTTTT

D: .
V: TRBV7-9
size: .
J: TRBJ1-2
CDR3: CASSLSGTNGYTF
DNA: TGTGCCAGCAGCTTGTCCGGGACTAACGGCTACACCTTC

D: .
V: TRBV19
size: .
J: TRBJ1-4
CDR3: CASSSGPSNEKLFF
DNA: TGTGCCAGTAGCTCCGGGCCTTCTAATGAAAAACTGTTTTTT

D: TRBD2
V: TRBV12-3/TRBV12-4
size: .
J: TRBJ2-2
CDR3: CASSTGLGRGELFF
DNA: TGTGCCAGCAGTACGGGACTAGGCAGGGGGGAGCTGTTTTTT

D: TRBD2
V: TRBV15
size: few
J: TRBJ2-1
CDR3: CATSRLAGSYNEQFF
DNA: TGTGCCACCAGTAGGTTAGCGGGCTCTTACAATGAGCAGTTCTTC

D: .
V: TRBV30
size: few
J: TRBJ1-2
CDR3: CAWIGAARSLGYTF
DNA: TGTGCCTGGATCGGGGCAGCCCGGAGTTTGGGCTACACCTTC

D: TRBD1
V: TRBV12-3/TRBV12-4
size: many
J: TRBJ1-2
CDR3: CASSSDRVYGYTF
DNA: TGTGCCAGCAGTTCCGACAGGGTCTATGGCTACACCTTC

D: .
V: TRBV2
size: many
J: TRBJ1-2
CDR3: CASIGQGLNYGYTF
DNA: TGTGCCAGCATTGGGCAGGGCCTAAACTATGGCTACACCTTC

D: .
V: TRBV7-9
size: .
J: TRBJ2-7
CDR3: CASSAAFHEQYF
DNA: TGTGCCAGCAGCGCAGCTTTCCACGAGCAGTACTTC

D: TRBD1
V: TRBV10-3
size: few
J: TRBJ2-5
CDR3: CASRQGIETQYF
DNA: TGTGCCAGCCGACAGGGAATAGAGACCCAGTACTTC

D: TRBD2
V: TRBV4-2
size: .
J: TRBJ2-3
CDR3: CASSPGLAGGNTQYF
DNA: TGTGCCAGCAGCCCTGGGCTAGCGGGGGGTAATACGCAGTATTTT

D: TRBD1
V: TRBV7-2
size: .
J: TRBJ1-6
CDR3: CASSPGQHNSPLHF
DNA: TGTGCCAGCAGTCCGGGACAGCATAATTCACCCCTCCACTTT

D: .
V: TRBV2
size: .
J: TRBJ2-2
CDR3: CASSAPNTGELFF
DNA: TGTGCCAGCAGTGCCCCCAATACCGGGGAGCTGTTTTTT

D: TRBD1
V: TRBV5-1
size: few
J: TRBJ2-5
CDR3: CASSLGTGDQETQYF
DNA: TGCGCCAGCAGCTTGGGGACAGGGGATCAAGAGACCCAGTACTTC

D: TRBD1
V: TRBV10-3
size: few
J: TRBJ2-4
CDR3: CAISDPGTDIAKNIQYF
DNA: TGTGCCATCAGCGATCCCGGGACAGACATAGCCAAAAACATTCAGTACTTC

D: TRBD2
V: TRBV20-1
size: many
J: TRBJ2-1
CDR3: CSARGLAGNYNEQFF
DNA: TGCAGTGCTAGAGGACTAGCGGGAAACTACAATGAGCAGTTCTTC

D: .
V: TRBV5-6
size: few
J: TRBJ2-7
CDR3: CASSLEFTESYEQYF
DNA: TGTGCCAGCAGCTTGGAGTTCACAGAGAGCTACGAGCAGTACTTC

D: TRBD1
V: TRBV20-1
size: few
J: TRBJ1-5
CDR3: CSAEDRGEIQPQHF
DNA: TGCAGTGCTGAGGACAGGGGAGAGATTCAGCCCCAGCATTTT

D: TRBD1
V: TRBV7-9
size: .
J: TRBJ2-1
CDR3: CASSPRGDRGPYNEQFF
DNA: TGTGCCAGCAGCCCACGAGGGGACAGGGGGCCCTACAATGAGCAGTTCTTC

D: TRBD1
V: TRBV12-3/TRBV12-4
size: few
J: TRBJ1-6
CDR3: CASSGQENNSPLHF
DNA: TGTGCCAGCAGCGGACAGGAAAATAATTCACCCCTCCACTTT

D: TRBD2
V: TRBV28
size: .
J: TRBJ2-5
CDR3: CASRVLAGSQETQYF
DNA: TGTGCCAGCAGGGTACTAGCGGGGTCTCAAGAGACCCAGTACTTC

D: .
V: TRBV20-1
size: .
J: TRBJ1-5
CDR3: CSARPGGGQPQHF
DNA: TGCAGTGCTAGACCCGGGGGCGGGCAGCCCCAGCATTTT

D: TRBD2
V: TRBV15
size: .
J: TRBJ2-7
CDR3: CATSREASGGYEQYF
DNA: TGTGCCACCAGCAGGGAGGCTAGCGGGGGCTACGAGCAGTACTTC

D: TRBD2
V: TRBV18
size: .
J: TRBJ2-2
CDR3: CASSPGLVGGELFF
DNA: TGTGCCAGCTCACCAGGACTAGTCGGCGGGGAGCTGTTTTTT